The rows below give T cell receptor beta chains drawn from one sample of a study of OX40 agonist ivuxolimab in advanced cancers. Here immunoSEQ multiplex PCR was the method, and the copy in TCRdb shows in-frame clones only, minus some. The sample records tens of thousands of clones, roughly 80% being singletons. Material: CD4+ or CD8+ T cells sorted from blood, obtained in a trial of the OX40 agonist ivuxolimab. These receptors all stem from an adult with an advanced solid tumor such as melanoma, head and neck, liver or kidney cancer. The CDR3 runs from the conserved cysteine through the conserved F or W. The D gene is left open where the match is weak. Clone size is stated in some rows and not others, as once, few, many or a class when expanded.

NA	TRBV9	TRBJ2-2	NA	TGTGCCAGCAGCCCCACCGACTATCCGAACACCGGGGAGCTGTTTTTT	CASSPTDYPNTGELFF
NA	TRBV5-8	TRBJ2-5	NA	TGTGCCAGCAGCTTGGAGGAGACCCAGTACTTC	CASSLEETQYF
NA	TRBV28	TRBJ2-3	NA	TGTGCCAGCCAGTCGTGGGCAGATACGCAGTATTTT	CASQSWADTQYF
few	TRBV7-3	TRBJ2-5	TRBD2	TGTGCCAGCAGCGTGACGGCAGCGGGGCGGGAGACCCAGTACTTC	CASSVTAAGRETQYF
NA	TRBV7-2	TRBJ2-3	TRBD2	TGTGCCAGCAGCCCAGGTCGCGGAGCGGGGGGGGCTGATACGCAGTATTTT	CASSPGRGAGGADTQYF
NA	TRBV6-1	TRBJ1-4	TRBD1	TGTGCCAGCAGTGAAGTTGGCAGGGGGCAACTGTTTTTT	CASSEVGRGQLFF
NA	TRBV7-9	TRBJ1-3	NA	TGTGCCAGCAGCTTACGGGGGGTCACTGGAAACACCATATATTTT	CASSLRGVTGNTIYF
NA	TRBV27	TRBJ2-7	NA	TGTGCCAGCAGTTTAAAGGGCTTGGGCTACGAGCAGTACTTC	CASSLKGLGYEQYF
NA	TRBV5-8	TRBJ2-3	NA	TGTGCCAGCAGCTTAGGCGTGAAAGATACGCAGTATTTT	CASSLGVKDTQYF
NA	TRBV9	TRBJ2-3	NA	TGTGCCAGCAGCCCTTGGGCGGGGGCCCTCACAGATACGCAGTATTTT	CASSPWAGALTDTQYF
NA	TRBV6-6	TRBJ2-1	NA	TGTGCCAGCAGCCGGGTAGGCCCGGGGAATCGGGAGCAGTTCTTC	CASSRVGPGNREQFF
NA	TRBV11-2	TRBJ1-1	NA	TGTGCCAGCAGCTTGGATAGCACCGCGGTCACTGAAGCTTTCTTT	CASSLDSTAVTEAFF
few	TRBV11-2	TRBJ2-1	TRBD1	TGTGCCAGCAGAAGTTTACAGGGGGCGCGGAATGAGCAGTTCTTC	CASRSLQGARNEQFF
few	TRBV6-1	TRBJ1-1	NA	TGTGCCAGCGCTACCGAAGTTGGGAACACTGAAGCTTTCTTT	CASATEVGNTEAFF